Listed below are T cell receptor beta chains from one sample, sequenced in a study of CD8+CD57+ T cells in acquired aplastic anemia. TCRdb itself ran the reads through MiXCR, one entry per CDR3 protein. The sample carries around 500,000 distinct CDR3 sequences, approximately 33% recorded once. The sequencing sample was made of sorted CD4+, CD8+, or CD8+CD57+ T cells (not recorded which) from PBMCs. Source of these receptors: a human donor with aplastic anemia. The CDR3 runs from the conserved cysteine through the conserved F or W. A D gene is named only where the DNA matches it firmly. Size is stated for part of the rows, as once, few or many counts, or as a class when the clone is expanded.

TRBV25-1	14	NA	TRBJ2-1	TRBD1	TGTGCCAGCAGTGTGGGACAGGGGAAGGGCGAGCAGTTCTTC	CASSVGQGKGEQFF
TRBV7-2	13	many	TRBJ1-1	NA	TGTGCCAGCAGCTTACAGCCTGAGTCTGAAGCTTTCTTT	CASSLQPESEAFF
TRBV4-1	15	few	TRBJ2-4	TRBD2	TGCGCCAGCAGCCAACTAATAGCGGGCGCCAACATTCAGTACTTC	CASSQLIAGANIQYF
TRBV20-1	13	many	TRBJ1-2	NA	TGCAGTGCGCCGGACAGAGCGGAGGTGGGCTACACCTTC	CSAPDRAEVGYTF
TRBV12-3/TRBV12-4	16	NA	TRBJ1-1	NA	TGTGCCAGCAGTTACTCTATTTTGGGGGCCTACACTGAGGCTTTCTTT	CASSYSILGAYTEAFF
TRBV29-1	10	NA	TRBJ2-3	NA	TGCAGCGGGGGGTTGGATACGCAGTATTTT	CSGGLDTQYF
TRBV11-3	14	NA	TRBJ2-7	NA	TGTGCCAGCAGCTTGGTTCTAGCTACGGGCGAGCAGTACTTC	CASSLVLATGEQYF
TRBV30	13	NA	TRBJ2-2	NA	TGTGCCTGGAGTGCCAGTAACACCGGGGAGCTGTTTTTT	CAWSASNTGELFF
TRBV20-1	15	NA	TRBJ1-1	NA	TGCAGTGCCAGCAGCGTAGTGTACGGGATCTCTGAAGCTTTCTTT	CSASSVVYGISEAFF
TRBV29-1	13	NA	TRBJ1-6	NA	TGCAGCGTAGCACAGGGAAGGGATTCACCCCTCCACTTT	CSVAQGRDSPLHF
TRBV20-1	14	NA	TRBJ1-1	TRBD1	TGCATCACACCGGGACAGCTCATGAACACTGAAGCTTTCTTT	CITPGQLMNTEAFF
TRBV28	11	NA	TRBJ1-5	NA	TGTGCCACCTCCTGGCAGGGCCTCCAGCATTTT	CATSWQGLQHF
TRBV11-1	16	many	TRBJ2-7	TRBD2	TGTGCCAGCAGCCCTGACACACTAGCGGTCGGGGGGGAGCAGTACTTC	CASSPDTLAVGGEQYF
TRBV10-3	13	NA	TRBJ1-2	NA	TGTGCCATCAGTGATGCACTCGGTGCCGGGTACACCTTC	CAISDALGAGYTF
TRBV10-3	14	NA	TRBJ2-7	NA	TGTGCCATCAGGCATAGCGGAAACTCCTACGAGCAGTACTTC	CAIRHSGNSYEQYF
TRBV10-3	17	NA	TRBJ1-2	TRBD1	TGTGCCATCAGTCAAGGTAGCCTGAGACAGGGGGCAGAAGGCTACACCTTC	CAISQGSLRQGAEGYTF
TRBV10-3	13	many	TRBJ2-3	NA	TGTGCCATCAGTGAGTCGAAGGTGAATACGCAGTATTTT	CAISESKVNTQYF
TRBV20-1	14	NA	TRBJ2-7	TRBD2	TGCAGTGCTAGAGTGAGCGGGAGTACCTACGAGCAGTACTTC	CSARVSGSTYEQYF
TRBV15	15	few	TRBJ1-2	NA	TGTGCCACCAGCAGTATTACAGAAACTAACTATGGCTACACCTTC	CATSSITETNYGYTF
TRBV6-1	15	many	TRBJ1-5	TRBD1	TGTGCCAGCAGCTCCGGGACAGGGTTAGCTCAGCCCCAGCATTTT	CASSSGTGLAQPQHF
TRBV18	12	few	TRBJ1-5	NA	TGTGCCAGCTCACCCGACCGGGACAAGCAGCATTTT	CASSPDRDKQHF
TRBV6-2/TRBV6-3	20	NA	TRBJ2-3	TRBD2	TGTGCCAGCAGTTACTCGGGTGTTTTTGGCGGGAGGGATAGCACAGGTACGCAGTATTTT	CASSYSGVFGGRDSTGTQYF
TRBV5-8	13	few	TRBJ1-2	NA	TGTGCCAGCAGCCACCGGGCCTTATATGGCTACACCTTC	CASSHRALYGYTF
TRBV7-2	16	many	TRBJ1-1	NA	TGTGCCAGCAGCGTGGGGAGGTGGAATATGAACACTGAAGCTTTCTTT	CASSVGRWNMNTEAFF
TRBV25-1	11	NA	TRBJ1-4	TRBD1	TGTGCGAGTACGGACAGGGAAAGACTGTTTTTT	CASTDRERLFF
TRBV11-1	17	many	TRBJ1-5	NA	TGTGCCAGCAGCTTAGCGTTGGCCTTTGATAGCAATCAGCCCCAGCATTTT	CASSLALAFDSNQPQHF
TRBV15	16	many	TRBJ2-5	NA	TGTGCCACCAGCAGAGATCCACGGCCTCGACGAGAGACCCAGTACTTC	CATSRDPRPRRETQYF
TRBV7-7	16	many	TRBJ2-1	TRBD2	TGTGCTAGCAGCTTAGACAGGACTAGCGGGGGGGATGAGCAGTTCTTC	CASSLDRTSGGDEQFF
TRBV6-1	14	NA	TRBJ2-7	NA	TGTGCCAGCACCTTGGACGGACCTGGCCACGGGCAGTACTTC	CASTLDGPGHGQYF
TRBV5-1	14	many	TRBJ1-3	NA	TGCGCCAGCAGCTTGGCGACCGAGGGAAACACCATATATTTT	CASSLATEGNTIYF
TRBV29-1	13	many	TRBJ1-1	TRBD1	TGCAGCACCCGGGACAGCGCGAACACTGAAGCTTTCTTT	CSTRDSANTEAFF
TRBV7-2	15	many	TRBJ1-1	NA	TGTGCCAGCAGCTTAGTTTACCAGGGTGACACTGAAGCTTTCTTT	CASSLVYQGDTEAFF
TRBV5-1	13	many	TRBJ1-6	NA	TGCGCCAGCAGCTTGGGCAGTAACTCACCCCTCCACTTT	CASSLGSNSPLHF
TRBV30	14	few	TRBJ1-5	NA	TGTGCCTGGAGTGTACGTGGAAACAATCAGCCCCAGCATTTT	CAWSVRGNNQPQHF
TRBV9	14	many	TRBJ2-5	NA	TGTGCCAGCAGCGTAGACCGGGGCACCTCTACCCAGTACTTC	CASSVDRGTSTQYF
TRBV2	13	NA	TRBJ2-1	NA	TGTGCCAGCAGTGAAATCGATAGCAATGAGCAGTTCTTC	CASSEIDSNEQFF
TRBV20-1	11	many	TRBJ2-7	NA	TGCAGTGCTAGGCTGACTAGCGAGCAGTACTTC	CSARLTSEQYF
TRBV5-4	14	few	TRBJ1-2	TRBD1	TGTGCCAGCAGCATTACCGGGACAGGGCCTGGCTACACCTTC	CASSITGTGPGYTF
TRBV25-1	14	NA	TRBJ1-2	NA	TGTGCCAGCAGTCGGGCAGGGGATTACTATGGCTACACCTTC	CASSRAGDYYGYTF
TRBV20-1	13	few	TRBJ1-2	NA	TGCAGTGCTAGAAATGACAATGTCTATGGCTACGCCTTC	CSARNDNVYGYAF
TRBV20-1	15	NA	TRBJ2-1	NA	TGCAGTGCTAGAGATTGGGCTAGCCGAAACAATGAGCAGTTCTTC	CSARDWASRNNEQFF
TRBV15	13	NA	TRBJ1-2	NA	TGTGCCACCCACGGGGTGGACCTACTTGGCTACACCTTC	CATHGVDLLGYTF
TRBV2	15	NA	TRBJ1-4	NA	TGTGCCAGCAGTGAAGGGGGACCGAATGGATTGAGACTGTTTTTT	CASSEGGPNGLRLFF
TRBV7-9	15	NA	TRBJ1-3	NA	TGTGCCAGCAGCTTAGCGCTTCGCTCTGGAAACACCATATATTTT	CASSLALRSGNTIYF
TRBV2	14	many	TRBJ2-5	NA	TGTGCCAGCAGTCCCGGACAATACCAAGAGACCCAGTACTTC	CASSPGQYQETQYF